The 30 T cell receptor beta chains reported below all come from one sample, sequenced in a study of T cells in Graves' hyperthyroidism and ophthalmopathy. Template material for amplifying TCR beta CDR3 regions consisted of RNA transcripts. RT-PCR in the first round (using the HTBI primer set) targeted the TCR CDR3. TCRdb re-called the multiplex PCR reads through MiXCR, storing one row per CDR3 protein. The sample holds a few hundred thousand distinct CDR3 sequences; approximately 13% are singletons and the top ten take 9.2%. Sequenced sample: blood. These receptors came from a young woman with Graves' hyperthyroidism.

In its sample, this clonotype was seen once. The V and J genes are TRBV9 and TRBJ1-6; 9 bases are a match to TRBD1. CDR3 length equals 17 residues. Germline V lookup: CDR1 SGDLS, CDR2 YYNGEE. Losses at the gene ends were 3 bases for V and 8 bases for J; bases not matched to a gene: 12. The CDR3 DNA reads TGTGCCAGCAGCGCCCGGACAGGGGCTTACCTCGATTCACCCCTCCACTTT. Its protein product is CASSARTGAYLDSPLHF.

This clonotype has a count of ten or more. Germline is not matched at one junction end, which may reflect a read error. The chain uses TRBV13 and TRBJ2-7; D gene unclear. The germline gives CDR1 PRHDT, CDR2 FYEKMQ (reference sequence). The CDR3 length is 12 residues. CDR3 sequence: CASSLSSSEQYF. CDR3 coding DNA: TGTGCCAGCAGCTTATCCTCCTCCGAGCAGTACTTC.

This clonotype was found a few times. It may be a read error: a sequence one base away is much more abundant. This chain connects TRBV11-1 to TRBJ1-2, with D hard to call. This CDR3 spans 14 amino acids. The germline V gene encodes CDR1 SGHAT and CDR2 FQDESV (reference sequence). The CDR3 nucleotides read TGTGCCAACAGCTTCTCCCCCGGGAACTATGGCTACACCTTC. It codes for CANSFSPGNYGYTF.

This clonotype was picked up a small number of times. One base separates it from a far larger clone, so it is likely a read error. The V and J genes are TRBV12-3 or TRBV12-4 and TRBJ2-7; 9 nucleotides agree with TRBD1. CDR3 length: 13 residues. CDR3 DNA: TGTGCCGGCAGTCCCGGGACAGGGTACGAGCAGTACTTC. It yields the protein CAGSPGTGYEQYF.

This clonotype came up many times. The rearrangement joins TRBV6-2 or TRBV6-3 to TRBJ1-5, with D possibly matching TRBD1 (6 bases). Trimming shortened V by 5 bases and J by 7 bases, and 18 bases separated the two germline ends. This CDR3 has 15 residues. The germline V gene encodes CDR1 MNHEY and CDR2 SVGEGT. DNA for the CDR3: TGTGCCAGCAGTCTTTACTCCGGGGGACACCAGCCCCAGCATTTT. Protein sequence: CASSLYSGGHQPQHF.

This clonotype was counted between two and nine times. CDR3 nucleotide sequence: TGTGCCACCACCCGAGGGGGGGGGGCATCGGATACGCAGTATTTT. Translated, it gives CATTRGGGASDTQYF. This rearrangement joins TRBV6-1 to TRBJ2-3, with D possibly TRBD2 on 7 matching bases. The germline V and J ends were trimmed by 10 bases and 6 bases, with 23 bases remaining between them. CDR3 length: 15 amino acids. Germline-derived CDR1 and CDR2 are MNHNS and SASEGT.

This clonotype occurred many times. The V and J genes are TRBV28 and TRBJ2-5; D may be TRBD1 or TRBD2 (5 bases each). Germline CDR1 is MDHEN and CDR2 is SYDVKM. The CDR3 consists of 14 residues. V was pared by 3 bases and J by 13 bases, with 21 bases between. CDR3 protein: CASSLGRPVAIRYF. Here the CDR3 DNA reads TGTGCCAGCAGTTTGGGACGGCCAGTCGCGATACGGTACTTC.

As to this clonotype: A much bigger clone sits one base away, suggesting this may be a read error. The genes are TRBV7-3 and TRBJ2-5, with D perhaps assigned TRBD1 or TRBD2 (5 bases each). The CDR3 has 15 amino acids. In germline, CDR1 is SGHTA, CDR2 FQGTGA. In nucleotides, the CDR3 is TGTGCCGGCAGCCTTATCTCAGGGAGACAAGAGACCCAGTACTTC. This codes for CAGSLISGRQETQYF.

This clonotype was counted at least ten times. The chain recombines TRBV27 with TRBJ1-1, with D perhaps TRBD1 (5 bases). CDR3 length: 13 amino acids. Per germline, CDR1 MNHEY and CDR2 SMNVEV (reference sequence). The V end was cut by 6 bases, the J end by 4 bases, with 12 bases between. CDR3 in amino acids: CASRRDWSTEAFF. CDR3 DNA: TGTGCCAGCAGGAGGGACTGGAGCACTGAAGCTTTCTTT.

This clonotype was observed at least ten times. The rearrangement links TRBV7-2 to TRBJ2-3; 10 nucleotides line up with TRBD2. The CDR3 consists of 15 residues. With 3 bases clipped from V and 4 bases from J, the junction kept 4 bases outside the gene matches. Germline V lookup: CDR1 SGHTA, CDR2 FQGNSA. DNA of the CDR3: TGTGCCAGCAGCTTTCTAGCGGGAGTGGCAGATACGCAGTATTTT. It is translated as CASSFLAGVADTQYF.

This clonotype was recorded at least ten times. This chain joins TRBV18 and TRBJ2-3; TRBD2 might be the D (5 bases). The CDR3 contains 16 residues. Between the trimmed V and J ends, which lost 2 bases and 4 bases, there was a span of 16 bases. Germline V gene lookup returns CDR1 KGHSH and CDR2 LQKENI. CDR3 in amino acids: CASSPFPSVEADTQYF. The CDR3 nucleotides are TGTGCCAGCTCACCATTTCCCTCCGTGGAGGCAGATACGCAGTATTTT.

The rearrangement joins TRBV5-1 to TRBJ2-6; D is ambiguous. Germline V gene sequence: CDR1 SGHRS, CDR2 YFSETQ. The CDR3 loop spans 15 amino acids. V was cut by 0 bases and J by 3 bases, with 7 bases left in between. The CDR3 region is CASSLGSFGANVLTF. In nucleotides, the CDR3 is TGCGCCAGCAGCTTGGGGTCGTTTGGGGCCAACGTCCTGACTTTC.

This clonotype has a count of ten or more. The V call is TRBV20-1, the J call TRBJ1-2; no definite D call. CDR1 DFQATT and CDR2 SNEGSKA come from the germline V gene (reference sequence). The CDR3 consists of 13 residues. Trimming took 1 base from V and 4 from J, leaving 10 bases between them. Here the CDR3 reads CSARGVEGYGYTF. The DNA for the CDR3 is TGCAGTGCTAGAGGGGTTGAGGGCTATGGCTACACCTTC.

A few counts support this clonotype. V and J are TRBV4-1 and TRBJ1-6, with D possibly being TRBD1 (6 bases). Germline V gene data show CDR1 as MGHRA and CDR2 as YSYEKL. The V and J ends lost 3 bases and 2 bases respectively, with 8 bases between them. The CDR3 contains 15 residues. CDR3 nucleotide sequence: TGCGCCAGCAGCCAGGGGGCCGCCTATAATTCACCCCTCCACTTT. It translates to CASSQGAAYNSPLHF.

Of note for this clonotype: A much larger clone lies a single base off, so this may be a read error. V and J are TRBV4-1 and TRBJ1-1, with D uncertain. In germline, CDR1 is MGHRA, CDR2 YSYEKL. The CDR3 consists of 15 residues. Trimming left V 3 bases short and J 6 bases short, with 17 bases between. CDR3 bases: TGCGCCAGCAGCCACGAACCGAGGACGGGAGCTGAAGCTTTCTTT. Its translation is CASSHEPRTGAEAFF.

This clonotype was recorded many times. The chain joins TRBV27 to TRBJ2-7; possibly TRBD1 or TRBD2 for D (5 bases each). The CDR3 is 15 residues long. V gave up 5 bases and J gave up 3 bases, with 17 bases separating them. Germline loops: CDR1 MNHEY, CDR2 SMNVEV (reference sequence). CDR3 nucleotide sequence: TGTGCCAGCAGTCCACCGGGACGGGCAAACTACGAGCAGTACTTC. Protein sequence: CASSPPGRANYEQYF.

This clonotype was picked up many times. The chain uses TRBV3-1 and TRBJ2-3, with 8 bases matching TRBD2. This CDR3 comprises 17 residues. V gave up 3 bases and J gave up 1 base; unmatched junction bases: 9. The germline V gene encodes CDR1 LGHDT and CDR2 YNNKEL (reference sequence). The CDR3 loop reads CASSQDRLASRTDTQYF. The CDR3 coding sequence is TGTGCCAGCAGCCAGGACCGACTAGCGTCTCGCACAGATACGCAGTATTTT.

A word on this clonotype: A read error is likely, as this CDR3 ends without the conserved phenylalanine or tryptophan. V usage is TRBV9 and J usage is TRBJ2-3, with 12 nucleotides matching TRBD2. V shed 2 bases, J shed 2 bases, and the junction held 6 bases outside the gene matches. The CDR3 covers 17 residues. CDR1 is SGDLS and CDR2 is YYNGEE in the germline V gene. The CDR3 coding sequence is TGTGCCAGCAGCGTTAACCTAGCGGGGGGGTACACAGATACGCAGTATTCT. Translating it yields CASSVNLAGGYTDTQYS.

Ten or more counts support this clonotype. The chain couples TRBV11-2 to TRBJ2-7, with 10 bases lining up with TRBD2. Germline V gene lookup returns CDR1 SGHAT and CDR2 FQNNGV. Trimming cost V 4 bases and J 7 bases; bases outside gene matches: 7. This CDR3 spans 14 amino acids. CDR3 residues: CASSYLAGAWEQYF. CDR3 bases: TGTGCCAGCAGCTATCTAGCGGGGGCTTGGGAGCAGTACTTC.

There are many counts of this clonotype. This chain joins TRBV9 and TRBJ2-2; possibly TRBD1 for D (5 bases). V was cut by 0 bases and J by 4 bases, with 7 bases left in between. Germline values: CDR1 SGDLS, CDR2 YYNGEE. There are 14 residues in the CDR3. CDR3 nucleotides: TGTGCCAGCAGCGTAGGGGGCGCCACCGGGGAGCTGTTTTTT. It codes for CASSVGGATGELFF.

The table lists this clonotype with many counts. The chain joins TRBV6-1 to TRBJ1-1; D may be TRBD1 (5 bases). The germline CDR1 and CDR2 sequences are MNHNS and SASEGT. Trimming took off 5 bases at V and 3 bases at J, with 13 bases between the two ends. The CDR3 runs to 14 residues. CDR3 sequence reads: CASSPMPGDTEAFF. The CDR3 DNA reads as TGTGCCAGCAGTCCAATGCCGGGGGACACTGAAGCTTTCTTT.

In the case of this clonotype: Being one base from a much bigger clone, this may be a read error. The genes are TRBV20-1 and TRBJ2-3, with D perhaps matching TRBD2 (6 bases). The CDR3 extends over 14 amino acids. Germline-derived CDR1 and CDR2 are DFQATT and SNEGSKA (reference sequence). The CDR3 DNA is TGCGGTGCTCCCTATGGGACTAGCACAGATACGCAGTATTTT. Protein: CGAPYGTSTDTQYF.

This clonotype was observed at least ten times. The V call is TRBV18, the J call TRBJ2-5, with D unresolved. V was trimmed by 2 bases and J by 5 bases, leaving 6 bases between them. Germline CDR1 reads KGHSH; CDR2 reads LQKENI. This CDR3 is 12 amino acids long. The CDR3 DNA follows: TGTGCCAGCTCACCATACGGGGAGACCCAGTACTTC. Translating gives CASSPYGETQYF.

This clonotype was found many times. The V and J genes are TRBV30 and TRBJ2-7; D ambiguous. V gave up 0 bases and J gave up 3 bases, with 9 bases separating them. CDR1 is GTSNPN, CDR2 SVGIG, per germline (reference sequence). This CDR3 is built from 13 residues. CDR3 residues: CAWSVRIFYEQYF. For the CDR3, the DNA is TGTGCCTGGAGTGTAAGGATCTTCTACGAGCAGTACTTC.

The sample holds a few counts of this clonotype. The CDR3 DNA follows: TGTGCCGGGGGCTCCGGGGATCGAGAGACCCAGTACTTC. Translating it yields CAGGSGDRETQYF. V gene TRBV6-1 combines with J gene TRBJ2-5; perhaps TRBD1 as D (6 bases). Germline-derived CDR1 and CDR2 are MNHNS and SASEGT. Trimming shortened V by 11 bases and J by 4 bases, and 17 bases separated the two germline ends. The CDR3 totals 13 residues.

This clonotype has just a few counts. The chain has TRBV3-1 and TRBJ1-1, with 8 bases aligning to TRBD1. The CDR3 length is 12 residues. CDR1 is LGHDT and CDR2 is YNNKEL in the germline V gene (reference sequence). V shed 2 bases, J shed 9 bases, and the junction held 2 bases outside the gene matches. CDR3: CASSQRTGKAFF. As DNA, the CDR3 is TGTGCCAGCAGCCAACGGACAGGGAAAGCTTTCTTT.

This clonotype was seen repeatedly, ten times or more. The V gene is TRBV3-1, the J gene TRBJ2-2; no reliable D call. Deletions cut 5 bases from V and 4 bases from J, with 14 bases between. The CDR3 is 15 amino acids. Germline V CDR1 and CDR2: LGHDT, YNNKEL (reference sequence). The CDR3 loop reads CASSGPIGITGELFF. The CDR3 DNA is TGTGCCAGCAGCGGACCCATAGGAATCACCGGGGAGCTGTTTTTT.

This clonotype was recorded a few times. This chain connects TRBV6-2 or TRBV6-3 to TRBJ2-3, with 7 bases that match TRBD2. The germline gives CDR1 MNHEY, CDR2 SVGEGT. The junction had 4 bases not matched to a gene; V was cut back by 2 bases and J by 2 bases. The CDR3 is 15 amino acids. DNA of the CDR3: TGTGCCAGCAGTTACGCGGGGGTGATCACAGATACGCAGTATTTT. Amino acid sequence: CASSYAGVITDTQYF.

CDR3 sequence: CSAPGTGKRNNQPQHF. In DNA form, the CDR3 reads TGCAGTGCTCCCGGGACAGGGAAGAGGAACAATCAGCCCCAGCATTTT. The V call is TRBV20-1, the J call TRBJ1-5; 9 nucleotides match TRBD1. V lost 5 bases to trimming and J lost 3 bases; unmatched junction nucleotides: 11. This CDR3 contains 16 residues. Germline CDR1 and CDR2: DFQATT and SNEGSKA (reference sequence).

Ten or more counts support this clonotype. The chain links TRBV14 to TRBJ2-5; D not resolved. Germline CDR1 SGHDN, CDR2 FVKESK. Trimming stripped 2 bases from V and 4 bases from J, with 11 bases between. CDR3 length equals 14 residues. CDR3 in amino acids: CASSQWNIAETQYF. CDR3 DNA sequence: TGTGCCAGCAGCCAATGGAACATAGCAGAGACCCAGTACTTC.